This entry lists 13 T cell receptor beta chains sequenced from one sample in a study of T cells after yellow fever vaccination (dated by TCRdb to about 2019). Library preparation used 5' RACE. The run used an Illumina HiSeq 2500. The raw public reads went through TCRdb reprocessing: fastp at Q25, MiXCR clone calling, in-frame beta chains kept. Merged by CDR3 protein, the rows form single entries marked with the most common genes and DNA. In this sample the table shows 620,000 or so distinct CDR3 sequences, over 9% of which occur a single time. The ten top clones hold about 15% of the sample. According to the study, the label for this sample's treatment or condition signals: live attenuated yellow fever vaccine strain. The starting material was PBMCs, obtained on the day of the yellow fever booster vaccination. These TCRs come from a young man who received the YFV17D yellow fever vaccine.

The rearrangement joins TRBV9 to TRBJ2-3; 13 positions agree with TRBD2. CDR3 length equals 19 residues. Germline assignment: CDR1 SGDLS and CDR2 YYNGEE. The V and J ends lost 4 bases and 4 bases, in that order; junction bases with no gene match: 15. The CDR3 region is CASSPSVTSGRAGADTQYF. The CDR3 DNA reads as TGTGCCAGCAGCCCATCGGTCACTAGCGGGAGGGCCGGCGCAGATACGCAGTATTTT.

This chain joins TRBV5-1 and TRBJ2-5; 11 bases agree with TRBD2. V lost 5 bases, J lost 2 bases, and 5 bases stayed unmatched. The CDR3 spans 15 residues. Germline V CDR1 and CDR2: SGHRS, YFSETQ. This CDR3 is CASSSGTSGQETQYF. CDR3 DNA: TGCGCCAGCAGTTCCGGGACTAGCGGACAAGAGACCCAGTACTTC.

The rearrangement uses TRBV7-6 and TRBJ2-1, with TRBD1 matching 9 bases. The V and J ends lost 1 base and 3 bases, in that order; junction bases with no gene match: 19. The CDR3 runs to 21 residues. CDR1 is SGHVS and CDR2 is FNYEAQ in the germline V gene. CDR3 sequence: CASSLGTTGGSPGAHYNEQFF. The CDR3 bases are TGTGCCAGCAGCTTAGGGACGACAGGGGGATCCCCCGGGGCCCACTACAATGAGCAGTTCTTC.

This chain connects TRBV7-2 to TRBJ2-2; D gene uncertain. The ends were cut back, 4 bases at V and 5 bases at J, with 5 bases in the middle. This CDR3 has 12 amino acids. CDR1 is SGHTA, CDR2 FQGNSA, per germline. CDR3: CASSWHTGELFF. Here the CDR3 DNA reads TGTGCCAGCAGCTGGCATACCGGGGAGCTGTTTTTT.

This clonotype was seen more than once but under ten times. The gene calls are TRBV12-3 or TRBV12-4 and TRBJ2-1; no definite D call. V dropped 10 bases and J dropped 8 bases, with 24 bases sitting between them. This CDR3 is built from 15 residues. CDR3 protein: CANLPLMSPGHEQFF. The CDR3 DNA reads TGTGCCAACCTACCCCTTATGTCCCCCGGGCATGAGCAGTTCTTC.

This clonotype was seen a few times. This CDR3 reads CASSDRDDTQYF. CDR3 sequence (DNA): TGTGCCAGCAGCGACAGGGATGATACGCAGTATTTT. The V and J genes are TRBV21-1 and TRBJ2-3; the table's TRBD1 call for D was not verified on the DNA. TRBV21-1 is listed as a pseudogene. The CDR3 runs 12 residues.

In its sample, this clonotype was seen a few times. The rearrangement joins TRBV7-3 to TRBJ2-1; a possible D gene is TRBD2 (5 bases). This CDR3 spans 13 amino acids. Per the germline V gene, CDR1 is SGHTA and CDR2 is FQGTGA. The V and J ends lost 5 bases and 7 bases respectively, with 12 bases between them. CDR3: CASSPRRTNEQFF. Here the CDR3 DNA reads TGTGCCAGCAGCCCGAGGCGGACTAATGAGCAGTTCTTC.

This clonotype was seen many times. The V gene is TRBV7-2, the J gene TRBJ2-2; weak D call: TRBD1 (6 bases). The CDR3 covers 16 residues. Germline V CDR1 and CDR2: SGHTA, FQGNSA. Trimming stripped 1 base from V and 2 bases from J, with 11 bases between. CDR3 DNA sequence: TGTGCCAGCAGCTTAGTAGGGGGATACAACACCGGGGAGCTGTTTTTT. Translated: CASSLVGGYNTGELFF.

The chain carries TRBV5-6 and TRBJ2-7; 7 positions agree with TRBD1. The CDR3 length is 15 residues. Germline CDR1 is SGHDT and CDR2 is YYEEEE. J lost 3 bases, V lost 0 bases, and 6 bases had no gene match. The CDR3 sequence: CASSLVGTEFYEQYF. The CDR3 DNA is TGTGCCAGCAGCTTGGTGGGGACAGAGTTCTACGAGCAGTACTTC. Full variable domain (missing parts from reference TRBV5-6 and TRBJ2-7): DAGVTQSPTHLIKTRGQQVTLRCSPKSGHDTVSWYQQALGQGPQFIFQYYEEEERQRGNFPDRFSGHQFPNYSSELNVNALLLGDSALYLCASSLVGTEFYEQYFGPGTRLTVT.

The CDR3 loop is CATSRGTYQETQYF. The CDR3 coding sequence is TGTGCCACCAGCAGGGGCACGTACCAAGAGACCCAGTACTTC. The chain couples TRBV15 to TRBJ2-5; D ambiguous. From germline, CDR1 is LNHNV and CDR2 YYDKDF (reference sequence). V lost 3 bases, J lost 0 bases, and 8 bases lay in between. The CDR3 is 14 amino acids.

The chain has TRBV6-1 and TRBJ2-5; a weak D match, TRBD2 (5 bases). The CDR3 extends over 14 amino acids. Looked up from germline, CDR1 is MNHNS and CDR2 is SASEGT. The V and J ends lost 6 bases and 0 bases respectively, with 11 bases between them. This chain's CDR3 is CASRPPGNQETQYF. The CDR3, as DNA: TGTGCCAGCAGACCCCCCGGGAACCAAGAGACCCAGTACTTC.

Comment on this clonotype: Here the CDR3 omits its conserved ending phenylalanine or tryptophan, so a read error is the likely source. The J gene is TRBJ1-1, the V gene TRBV7-3; 7 bases line up with TRBD1. With 5 bases clipped from V and 3 bases from J, the junction kept 3 bases outside the gene matches. CDR1 is SGHTA and CDR2 is FQGTGA in the germline V gene. The CDR3 has 13 amino acids. CDR3 coding DNA: TGTGCCAGCAGCAAGGGACAGCACACTGAAGCTTTCCTT. It encodes CASSKGQHTEAFL.

The V and J genes are TRBV5-4 and TRBJ2-7, with D perhaps given as TRBD1 or TRBD2 (5 bases each). Germline CDR1 is SGHNT and CDR2 is YYREEE (reference sequence). The CDR3 consists of 14 residues. The V end was cut by 4 bases, the J end by 3 bases, with 14 bases between. CDR3 in amino acids: CASSTQGEGYEQYF. For the CDR3, the DNA is TGTGCCAGCAGCACCCAGGGTGAGGGCTACGAGCAGTACTTC.